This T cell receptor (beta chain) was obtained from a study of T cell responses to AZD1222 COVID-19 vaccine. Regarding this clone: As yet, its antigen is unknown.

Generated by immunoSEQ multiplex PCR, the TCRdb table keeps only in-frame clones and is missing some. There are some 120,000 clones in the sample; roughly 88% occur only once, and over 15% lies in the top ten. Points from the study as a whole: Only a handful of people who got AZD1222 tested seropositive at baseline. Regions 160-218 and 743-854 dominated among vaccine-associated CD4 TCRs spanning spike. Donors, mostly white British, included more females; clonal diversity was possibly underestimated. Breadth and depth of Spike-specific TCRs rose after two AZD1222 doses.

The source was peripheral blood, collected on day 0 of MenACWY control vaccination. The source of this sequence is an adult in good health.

CDR3 sequence (DNA): TGTGCCAGCAGTGACCAACAGCACTACGAGCAGTACTTC. As protein: CASSDQQHYEQYF. This rearrangement joins TRBV2 to TRBJ2-7; D gene ambiguous. The length of the CDR3 is 13 residues. The germline V gene has CDR1 SNHLY and CDR2 FYNNEI. Deletions cut 3 bases from V and 3 bases from J, with 9 bases between.